The sample holds many counts of the clone carrying this TCR beta chain. The antigen is not known. The CDR3 contains 12 residues. The germline V gene has CDR1 SGHTS and CDR2 YDEGEE. V was shortened by 4 bases and J by 5 bases, with 9 bases between the two germline ends. TCR beta CDR3 regions were amplified from RNA. The TCR CDR3 was amplified in a first-round RT-PCR using the HTBI primer set. TCRdb re-derived calls from the multiplex PCR reads in MiXCR, one entry per CDR3 protein. This table has approximately 610,000 distinct CDR3 sequences, approximately 15% appearing once. This sample is drawn from a study of T cells in Graves' hyperthyroidism and ophthalmopathy. Study as a whole: Peripheral blood was acquired at first diagnosis, ahead of any therapy whatsoever. General observations from the study: The model identified upcoming ophthalmopathy a median about 6.5 months ahead of onset.

The TCR originated in a woman in her thirties or forties with Graves' ophthalmopathy. This chain links TRBV5-8 with TRBJ2-5; no firm D call. The source material was blood. The CDR3 DNA reads TGTGCCAGCAGCCAATGGATGGAGACCCAGTACTTC. Its translation is CASSQWMETQYF.